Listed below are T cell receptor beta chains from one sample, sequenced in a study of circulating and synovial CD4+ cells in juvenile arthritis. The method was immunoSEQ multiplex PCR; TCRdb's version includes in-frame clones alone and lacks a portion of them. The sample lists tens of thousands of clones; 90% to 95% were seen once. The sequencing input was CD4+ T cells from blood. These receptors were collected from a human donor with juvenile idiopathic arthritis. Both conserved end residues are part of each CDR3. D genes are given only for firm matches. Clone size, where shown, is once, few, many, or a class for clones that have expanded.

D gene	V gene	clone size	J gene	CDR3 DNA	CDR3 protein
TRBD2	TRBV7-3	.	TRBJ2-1	TGTGCCAGCAGCTTAAAGGTGGCGGGAGGCTACAATGAGCAGTTCTTC	CASSLKVAGGYNEQFF
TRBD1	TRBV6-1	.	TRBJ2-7	TGTGCCATACAGGGGGCTAAGACCTACGAGCAGTACTTC	CAIQGAKTYEQYF
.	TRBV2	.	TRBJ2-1	TGTGCCAGCACCCAGACCTACAATGAGCAGTTCTTC	CASTQTYNEQFF
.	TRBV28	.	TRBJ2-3	TGTGCCAGCAGTTATGCGGAGCTCACAGATACGCAGTATTTT	CASSYAELTDTQYF
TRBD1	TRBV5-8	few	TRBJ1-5	TGTGCCAGCAGCCAGAGGACAGGGCCCCAGCATTTT	CASSQRTGPQHF
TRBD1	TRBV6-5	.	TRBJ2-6	TGTGCCAGCGGACAGGGAGTAACTGGGGCCAACGTCCTGACTTTC	CASGQGVTGANVLTF
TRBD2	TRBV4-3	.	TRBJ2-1	TGCGCCAGCAGCCTTGCCTCGGGGCTAGCGGCCTACAATGAGCAGTTCTTC	CASSLASGLAAYNEQFF
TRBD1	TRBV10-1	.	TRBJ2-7	TGCGCCAGCAGTCCGGGACAGGGGAGCTCCTACGAGCAGTACTTC	CASSPGQGSSYEQYF
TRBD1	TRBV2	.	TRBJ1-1	TGTGCCAGCAGTGAATTCAGGGGGGCCACTGAAGCTTTCTTT	CASSEFRGATEAFF
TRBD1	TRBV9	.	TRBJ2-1	TGTGCCAGCAGCGTAAGACAGGGCGACAATGAGCAGTTCTTC	CASSVRQGDNEQFF
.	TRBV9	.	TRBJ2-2	TGTGCCAGCAGCGTACTAGCGCTTAACACCGGGGAGCTGTTTTTT	CASSVLALNTGELFF
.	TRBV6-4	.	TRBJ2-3	TGTGCCAGCAGTGAAAACGGACTGAGTCACACAGATACGCAGTATTTT	CASSENGLSHTDTQYF
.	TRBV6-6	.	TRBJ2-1	TGTGCCAGCAGTTCGAGAGTATCTGAGCAGTTCTTC	CASSSRVSEQFF
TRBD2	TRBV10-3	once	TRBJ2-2	TGTGCCATCAAATCCGGGACTAGCGGTCTCGGGGAGCTGTTTTTT	CAIKSGTSGLGELFF
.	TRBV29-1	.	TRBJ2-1	TGCAGCGTTGCTCCCAATTTACTCAATGAGCAGTTCTTC	CSVAPNLLNEQFF
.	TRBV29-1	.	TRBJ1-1	TGCAGCGTCTTAGTGGGGAAGGGGATGGCCACTGAAGCTTTCTTT	CSVLVGKGMATEAFF
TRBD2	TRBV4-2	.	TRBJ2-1	TGTGCCAGCAGCCCCCTGGGACTAGCGGGGGGCAATGAGCAGTTCTTC	CASSPLGLAGGNEQFF
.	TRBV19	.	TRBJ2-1	TGTGCCAGTAGTATTGGTCCAACTAATGAGCAGTTCTTC	CASSIGPTNEQFF
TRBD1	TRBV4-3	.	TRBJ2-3	TGCGCCAGCAGCCTGAGGACAGGGAGGACAGATACGCAGTATTTT	CASSLRTGRTDTQYF
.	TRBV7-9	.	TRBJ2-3	TGTGCCAGCAGCTCCTCTATAGGGTCAGGGGATACGCAGTATTTT	CASSSSIGSGDTQYF
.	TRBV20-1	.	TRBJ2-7	TGCAGTGCTAGAAAGGGGTACGAGCAGTACTTC	CSARKGYEQYF
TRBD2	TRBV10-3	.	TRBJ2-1	TGTGCCATCACCGCTGCGGGGGGCAATGAGCAGTTCTTC	CAITAAGGNEQFF
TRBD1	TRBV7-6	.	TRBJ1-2	TGTGCCAGCAGCTTTGGGACAGCCCAGGACTATGGCTACACCTTC	CASSFGTAQDYGYTF
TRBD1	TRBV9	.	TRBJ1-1	TGTGCCAGCACCGGACAGGGCGGCACTGAAGCTTTCTTT	CASTGQGGTEAFF
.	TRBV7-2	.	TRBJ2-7	TGTGCCAGCAGCTTAACTAGCTCCTACGAGCAGTACTTC	CASSLTSSYEQYF
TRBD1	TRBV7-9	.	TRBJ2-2	TGTGCCAGCAGCTTAACCCCGGACAGGCGTCCCGGGGAGCTGTTTTTT	CASSLTPDRRPGELFF
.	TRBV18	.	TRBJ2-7	TGTGCCAGCTCACCAACTCGACCGACAGGCTCCTACGAGCAGTACTTC	CASSPTRPTGSYEQYF
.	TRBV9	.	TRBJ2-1	TGTGCCAGCAGCGTAGGGGCAGGCGGACTCTCCTACAATGAGCAGTTCTTC	CASSVGAGGLSYNEQFF
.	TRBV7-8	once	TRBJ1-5	TGTGCCAGCAGCTTTCGACGGGATCAGAGCAATCAGCCCCAGCATTTT	CASSFRRDQSNQPQHF